Shown below are 30 T cell receptor beta chains from a single sample sequenced in a study of blood T cell repertoires in COVID-19. Here immunoSEQ multiplex PCR was the method, and the copy in TCRdb shows in-frame clones only, minus some. Of about 59,000 clones listed, 91% were seen once; the top ten hold approximately 8.1%. The sample comprised peripheral blood. The receptors were sampled from a human donor in a cohort sampled during active COVID-19.

The chain has TRBV4-1 and TRBJ2-7, with 7 bases lining up with TRBD1. V shed 3 bases and J 4 bases; nucleotides not matched to a gene: 9. The CDR3 has 15 residues. Looked up from germline, CDR1 is MGHRA and CDR2 is YSYEKL. The CDR3 sequence is CASSQARAGGYEQYF. The DNA for the CDR3 is TGCGCCAGCAGCCAGGCCAGGGCAGGGGGTTACGAGCAGTACTTC.

The CDR3: CASSPGTVMNTEAFF. For the CDR3, the DNA is TGTGCCAGCAGCCCTGGGACAGTAATGAACACTGAAGCTTTCTTT. The chain combines TRBV28 with TRBJ1-1, with 7 bases fitting TRBD1. This CDR3 comprises 15 residues. Per the germline V gene, CDR1 is MDHEN and CDR2 is SYDVKM. Trimming cost V 6 bases and J 0 bases; bases outside gene matches: 7.

A word on this clone: The junction shows a germline mismatch at one end, possibly a read error. The rearrangement uses TRBV7-7 and TRBJ2-1, with D maybe TRBD1 (5 bases). This CDR3 region has 16 residues. Germline values: CDR1 SSHAT, CDR2 FNYEAQ (reference sequence). CDR3 residues: CASSLGVAGSYNEQFF. CDR3 nucleotide sequence: TGTGCTAGCAGCTTAGGGGTGGCAGGTTCCTACAATGAGCAGTTCTTC. The whole variable domain, filled in from reference TRBV7-7 and TRBJ2-1, reads GAGVSQSPRYKVTKRGQDVTLRCDPISSHATLYWYQQALGQGPEFLTYFNYEAQPDKSGLPSDRFSAERPEGSISTLTIQRTEQRDSAMYRCASSLGVAGSYNEQFFGPGTRLTVL.

V usage is TRBV29-1 and J usage is TRBJ2-3; TRBD2 matches at 12 bases. CDR3 length: 16 residues. From germline, CDR1 is SQVTM and CDR2 ANQGSEA. Germline trimming cut 3 bases from V and 0 bases from J; bases unmatched to any gene: 4. As DNA, the CDR3 is TGCAGCGTTGATGCTAGCGGGGGGGCAAGCACAGATACGCAGTATTTT. As protein: CSVDASGGASTDTQYF.

This chain connects TRBV7-2 to TRBJ2-7, with 9 bases lining up with TRBD1. Germline CDR1 is SGHTA and CDR2 is FQGNSA. Trimming cost V 5 bases and J 0 bases; bases outside gene matches: 8. The CDR3 runs 16 residues. The CDR3 is CASSLQGASSSYEQYF. CDR3 nucleotide sequence: TGTGCCAGCAGCCTACAGGGGGCCTCATCCTCCTACGAGCAGTACTTC.

This clone was seen a single time. The rearrangement joins TRBV27 to TRBJ1-3, with 9 bases lining up with TRBD1. Trimming cost V 3 bases and J 0 bases; bases outside gene matches: 12. The germline V gene has CDR1 MNHEY and CDR2 SMNVEV (reference sequence). CDR3 length equals 19 residues. The CDR3 DNA reads as TGTGCCAGCAGTTTTTTCCCCAGAGGACAGGGGAGCTCTGGAAACACCATATATTTT. Translated: CASSFFPRGQGSSGNTIYF.

The chain has TRBV5-1 and TRBJ1-2; D gene unclear. This CDR3 has 15 amino acids. V dropped 4 bases and J dropped 1 base, with 14 bases sitting between them. Germline assignment: CDR1 SGHRS and CDR2 YFSETQ. Here the CDR3 reads CASSITDTFNYGYTF. The CDR3 DNA follows: TGCGCCAGCAGCATCACAGACACTTTTAACTATGGCTACACCTTC.

This rearrangement joins TRBV7-2 to TRBJ1-2; D perhaps matches TRBD1 (5 bases). CDR1 is SGHTA and CDR2 is FQGNSA in the germline V gene. Trimming removed 5 bases at V and 7 bases at J, with 14 bases between. The CDR3 contains 13 residues. The DNA of the CDR3 is TGTGCCAGCAGCGAGGGACTTTTAGGTGGCTACACCTTC. Translated, it gives CASSEGLLGGYTF.

CDR3 residues: CASSLVSASGSDEQFF. CDR3 coding DNA: TGTGCCAGCAGCTTAGTCTCGGCTAGCGGGAGCGATGAGCAGTTCTTC. This chain joins TRBV7-9 and TRBJ2-1, with 10 positions matching TRBD2. CDR1 is SEHNR, CDR2 FQNEAQ, per germline (reference sequence). Trimming at V came to 1 base and at J to 8 bases, leaving 8 bases not matched to a gene. The CDR3 has 16 amino acids. Combining the CDR3 with reference TRBV7-9 and TRBJ2-1 gives the whole variable domain DTGVSQNPRHKITKRGQNVTFRCDPISEHNRLYWYRQTLGQGPEFLTYFQNEAQLEKSRLLSDRFSAERPKGSFSTLEIQRTEQGDSAMYLCASSLVSASGSDEQFFGPGTRLTVL.

The CDR3 DNA sequence: TGTGCCAGTAGTAACGGGCAGGGGTTCGACGAGCAGTACTTC. It encodes CASSNGQGFDEQYF. The chain recombines TRBV19 with TRBJ2-7, with D perhaps matching TRBD1 (6 bases). The CDR3 contains 14 residues. Trimming cost V 4 bases and J 5 bases, with 15 bases left between them. Germline values: CDR1 LNHDA, CDR2 SQIVND (reference sequence).

The genes are TRBV6-6 and TRBJ2-3, with D uncertain. Germline CDR1 is MNHNY and CDR2 is SVGAGI (reference sequence). CDR3 length equals 16 residues. Trimming removed 6 bases at V and 1 base at J, with 17 bases between. The CDR3 here is CASRPGPSRGTDTQYF. The CDR3 DNA reads TGTGCCAGCAGACCCGGCCCCTCTCGGGGCACAGATACGCAGTATTTT.

This clone showed up just a few times. The genes are TRBV7-9 and TRBJ1-6; D gene uncertain. The V and J ends lost 1 base and 14 bases respectively, with 12 bases between them. This CDR3 has 13 residues. The V gene's germline CDR1 is SEHNR and CDR2 FQNEAQ (reference sequence). CDR3 DNA sequence: TGTGCCAGCAGCTTAGAGACGGGTGGCACCCTCCACTTT. Its protein is CASSLETGGTLHF. Based on the CDR3 plus reference TRBV7-9 and TRBJ1-6, the full variable domain is DTGVSQNPRHKITKRGQNVTFRCDPISEHNRLYWYRQTLGQGPEFLTYFQNEAQLEKSRLLSDRFSAERPKGSFSTLEIQRTEQGDSAMYLCASSLETGGTLHFGNGTRLTVT.

J is TRBJ2-5 and V is TRBV10-1; D not certain. V gave up 3 bases and J gave up 2 bases, with 10 bases separating them. This CDR3 has 14 amino acids. Germline CDR1 is WNHNN and CDR2 is SYGVQD (reference sequence). The CDR3, as DNA: TGCGCCAGCAGTGATCTGTCTAGACAAGAGACCCAGTACTTC. Translation gives CASSDLSRQETQYF.

This chain connects TRBV7-6 to TRBJ2-5, with 8 bases matching TRBD1. There are 16 residues in the CDR3. CDR1 SGHVS and CDR2 FNYEAQ come from the germline V gene. V was pared by 1 base and J by 6 bases, with 10 bases of the junction left unmatched. This chain's CDR3 is CASSLGQGALQQTQYF. As DNA, the CDR3 is TGTGCCAGCAGCTTAGGGCAGGGGGCGCTCCAGCAGACCCAGTACTTC.

The rearrangement joins TRBV18 to TRBJ2-7; 14 nucleotides match TRBD2. The trim removed 2 bases at V and 2 bases at J, leaving 2 bases unmatched. The V gene's germline CDR1 is KGHSH and CDR2 LQKENI. CDR3 length: 16 residues. The CDR3 loop is CASSPRTSGRTYEQYF. The CDR3, as DNA: TGTGCCAGCTCACCAAGGACTAGCGGGAGGACCTACGAGCAGTACTTC.

This chain links TRBV7-8 with TRBJ2-5, with 7 positions matching TRBD1. Germline loops: CDR1 SGHVS, CDR2 FQNEAQ. This CDR3 region has 15 residues. J was trimmed by 5 bases and V by 4 bases; bases with no gene match: 10. CDR3 coding DNA: TGTGCCAGCAGCTCCCAAAAGACAGGGCAGGAGACCCAGTACTTC. Encoded protein: CASSSQKTGQETQYF. The whole variable domain, filled in from reference TRBV7-8 and TRBJ2-5, reads GAGVSQSPRYKVAKRGQDVALRCDPISGHVSLFWYQQALGQGPEFLTYFQNEAQLDKSGLPSDRFFAERPEGSVSTLKIQRTQQEDSAVYLCASSSQKTGQETQYFGPGTRLLVL.

This clone was seen once. The chain combines TRBV6-6 with TRBJ2-3, with TRBD2 identical over 10 bases. CDR1 is MNHNY, CDR2 SVGAGI, per germline (reference sequence). The CDR3 sequence is 16 residues long. J lost 4 bases, V lost 7 bases, and 11 bases had no gene match. For the CDR3, the DNA is TGTGCCAGCAATCCCCTAGCGGGAGAGGCCGCAGATACGCAGTATTTT. Encoded protein: CASNPLAGEAADTQYF.

This clone was found once. The gene calls are TRBV7-6 and TRBJ2-5; no clear D. In germline, CDR1 is SGHVS, CDR2 FNYEAQ. This CDR3 is 14 amino acids long. Trimming shortened V by 5 bases and J by 5 bases, and 15 bases separated the two germline ends. CDR3 in amino acids: CASSTLSALETQYF. CDR3 bases: TGTGCCAGCAGCACGCTTAGTGCGTTGGAGACCCAGTACTTC.

The chain is built from TRBV27 and TRBJ1-1, with a possible D match to TRBD1 (5 bases). Germline V gene sequence: CDR1 MNHEY, CDR2 SMNVEV (reference sequence). V lost 4 bases, J lost 1 base, and 7 bases lay in between. The CDR3 has 13 residues. CDR3 in DNA: TGTGCCAGCAGTTCGACAGAGAACACTGAAGCTTTCTTT. Encoded protein: CASSSTENTEAFF.

CDR3 DNA sequence: TGTGCCAGCAGCGGAAGCGGGTGGGCCCCCCCAGATACGCAGTATTTT. Translating it yields CASSGSGWAPPDTQYF. V gene TRBV9 combines with J gene TRBJ2-3; a weak D match, TRBD2 (6 bases). The CDR3 extends over 16 amino acids. In germline, CDR1 is SGDLS, CDR2 YYNGEE. V shed 3 bases and J shed 4 bases, with 18 bases lying between them.

The V and J genes are TRBV4-1 and TRBJ2-6, with a possible D match to TRBD1 (6 bases). The CDR3 has 18 amino acids. Trimming left V 0 bases short and J 4 bases short, with 16 bases between. Germline V gene sequence: CDR1 MGHRA, CDR2 YSYEKL. The CDR3 DNA follows: TGCGCCAGCAGCCAAGAGCCAGGGGATCTATCCGGGGCCAACGTCCTGACTTTC. This codes for CASSQEPGDLSGANVLTF.

This chain links TRBV28 with TRBJ1-5, with D possibly TRBD1 on 5 matching bases. This CDR3 has 13 residues. The V end lost 7 bases, the J end lost 1 base, and 8 bases lay between the germline ends. Germline V lookup: CDR1 MDHEN, CDR2 SYDVKM. The chain's CDR3 is CASNPGSNQPQHF. The CDR3 DNA sequence: TGTGCCAGCAATCCAGGGAGCAATCAGCCCCAGCATTTT.

CDR3 protein: CASSLYSNQPQHF. CDR3 nucleotides: TGTGCCAGCAGCCTTTATAGCAATCAGCCCCAGCATTTT. This sequence joins TRBV14 and TRBJ1-5; D call uncertain. The germline V gene encodes CDR1 SGHDN and CDR2 FVKESK. The CDR3 covers 13 residues. V was cut by 4 bases and J by 0 bases, with 4 bases left in between.

This chain links TRBV6-5 with TRBJ1-1; D is possibly TRBD1 (6 bases). The CDR3 sequence is 15 residues long. Trimming took 5 bases from V and 3 from J, leaving 16 bases between them. In germline, CDR1 is MNHEY, CDR2 SVGAGI. The CDR3 region has the DNA TGTGCCAGCAGTATACAGGGAGGGGGTTACACTGAAGCTTTCTTT. Amino acid sequence: CASSIQGGGYTEAFF.

The chain links TRBV18 to TRBJ2-5; D is perhaps TRBD2 (6 bases). V was pared by 3 bases and J by 5 bases, with 22 bases between. Per the germline V gene, CDR1 is KGHSH and CDR2 is LQKENI. The CDR3 loop spans 17 amino acids. CDR3 DNA sequence: TGTGCCAGCTCACCCCAGCGGGTAGGAGGGAGCCGGGAGACCCAGTACTTC. Protein sequence: CASSPQRVGGSRETQYF.

The chain carries TRBV5-4 and TRBJ2-3, with 11 bases aligning to TRBD2. Germline V lookup: CDR1 SGHNT, CDR2 YYREEE (reference sequence). The CDR3 runs 19 residues. Trimming removed 4 bases from V and 0 bases from J; junction bases left unmatched: 13. CDR3 coding DNA: TGTGCCAGCAGCCCACAGCCGGGACTAGCGGCTGCTAGCACAGATACGCAGTATTTT. This encodes CASSPQPGLAAASTDTQYF.

The V gene is TRBV9, the J gene TRBJ1-3; D uncertain. Between the trimmed V and J ends, which lost 4 bases and 2 bases, there was a span of 7 bases. Germline V gene data show CDR1 as SGDLS and CDR2 as YYNGEE. The CDR3 loop spans 13 amino acids. The CDR3 DNA reads TGTGCCAGCAGCCCCCAGGCTGGAAACACCATATATTTT. As protein: CASSPQAGNTIYF.

The V gene is TRBV2, the J gene TRBJ2-5; 13 bases map to TRBD2. Per the germline V gene, CDR1 is SNHLY and CDR2 is FYNNEI. CDR3 size: 15 residues. The ends lost 6 bases at V and 9 bases at J; junction bases unmatched: 10. DNA of the CDR3: TGTGCCAGCAGCCCGGGACTAGCGGGGAGCGGATCCCAGTACTTC. It specifies CASSPGLAGSGSQYF.

This clone was picked up a small number of times. The V and J genes are TRBV11-2 and TRBJ2-6, with a tentative D call TRBD1 (6 bases). Trimming cost V 4 bases and J 2 bases, with 12 bases left between them. The CDR3 spans 16 residues. Germline CDR1 SGHAT, CDR2 FQNNGV. CDR3 loop: CASSSTGYPGANVLTF. The CDR3 DNA sequence: TGTGCCAGCAGCTCGACAGGTTACCCTGGGGCCAACGTCCTGACTTTC.

The chain combines TRBV19 with TRBJ2-1; TRBD1 matches at 7 bases. The germline V gene has CDR1 LNHDA and CDR2 SQIVND (reference sequence). There are 16 residues in the CDR3. V lost 7 bases, J lost 1 base, and 10 bases stayed unmatched. The chain's CDR3 is CASMRSSTGSYNEQFF. CDR3 DNA: TGTGCCAGTATGAGATCTTCGACAGGGTCCTACAATGAGCAGTTCTTC.